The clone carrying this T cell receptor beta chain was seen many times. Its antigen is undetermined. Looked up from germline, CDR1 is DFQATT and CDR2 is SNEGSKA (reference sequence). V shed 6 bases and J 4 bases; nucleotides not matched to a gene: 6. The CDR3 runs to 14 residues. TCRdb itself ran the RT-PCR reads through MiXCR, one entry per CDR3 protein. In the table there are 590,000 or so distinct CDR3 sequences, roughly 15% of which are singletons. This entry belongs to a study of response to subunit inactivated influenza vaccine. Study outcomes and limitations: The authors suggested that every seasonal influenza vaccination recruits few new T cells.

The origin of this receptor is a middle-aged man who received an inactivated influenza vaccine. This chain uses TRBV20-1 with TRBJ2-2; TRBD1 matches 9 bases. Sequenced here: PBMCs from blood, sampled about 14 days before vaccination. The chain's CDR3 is CSAVDRGATGELFF. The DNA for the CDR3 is TGCAGTGCCGTGGACAGGGGAGCCACCGGGGAGCTGTTTTTT.